This T cell receptor beta chain was sequenced for a study of shared clonotypes between healthy human individuals. Deep-level settings were used for running the assay. Replicate PCRs run on unsorted PBMC used 300 ng DNA, which was approximately 29,000 T cell genomes. The assay was immunoSEQ multiplex PCR, and TCRdb's table has in-frame clones only and misses some. Of 450,000 to 600,000 clones in the sample, approximately 85% were seen once. Germline values: CDR1 ENHRY, CDR2 SYGVKD. Trimming shortened V by 6 bases and J by 1 base, and 9 bases separated the two germline ends. This CDR3 is 13 amino acids long.

Input material: PBMCs. This TCR derives from a woman between 35 and 50 years old in good health. Some clones in this sample may be carry-over from other donors' samples. The V call is TRBV10-3, the J call TRBJ1-1, with a weak D call TRBD1 (5 bases). CDR3 nucleotides: TGTGCCATCAGGGGGGTCCGGAACACTGAAGCTTTCTTT. Translating it yields CAIRGVRNTEAFF.